A single sample is the source of the 5 T cell receptor beta chains below, sequenced in a study of CD8 T cells in Susac syndrome. RNA amounts of roughly 0.5 to 1 ug underwent reverse transcription with random hexamers. TCRdb reprocessed the immunoSEQ multiplex PCR reads with MiXCR, giving one entry per CDR3 protein. This table has approximately 160,000 distinct CDR3 sequences, 90% to 97% appearing once. The sample was CD4+ T cells from PBMCs. Source of these receptors: a human donor with Susac syndrome.

The CDR3 nucleotides are TGCAGTGCTAGAGGATCCGGCTCAGATACGCAGTATTTT. This encodes CSARGSGSDTQYF. V is TRBV20-1 and J is TRBJ2-3; D not resolved. V dropped 1 base and J dropped 4 bases, with 9 bases sitting between them. CDR1 DFQATT and CDR2 SNEGSKA come from the germline V gene (reference sequence). The CDR3 covers 13 residues.

The genes are TRBV4-3 and TRBJ2-2; perhaps D is TRBD1 or TRBD2 (5 bases each). From germline, CDR1 is LGHNA and CDR2 YSLEER. V was cut by 6 bases and J by 3 bases, with 17 bases left in between. The length of the CDR3 is 16 residues. The CDR3 sequence: CASSNSQGRDTGELFF. The DNA for the CDR3 is TGCGCCAGCAGTAACTCTCAGGGACGGGACACCGGGGAGCTGTTTTTT.

The J gene is TRBJ1-5, the V gene TRBV20-1; D is possibly TRBD1 (5 bases). V shed 4 bases and J shed 5 bases, with 12 bases lying between them. Germline V gene lookup returns CDR1 DFQATT and CDR2 SNEGSKA (reference sequence). CDR3 length: 13 amino acids. The CDR3 DNA reads TGCAGTGCTATGGGGCCGGGCGATCAGCCCCAGCATTTT. This translates into CSAMGPGDQPQHF.

The chain employs TRBV20-1 and TRBJ2-5, with a tentative D call TRBD1 (5 bases). Germline CDR1 and CDR2: DFQATT and SNEGSKA (reference sequence). V was pared by 4 bases and J by 0 bases, with 15 bases between. The CDR3 spans 15 residues. The CDR3 DNA is TGCAGTGCTATAGACAGCAGTGGATACCAAGAGACCCAGTACTTC. Translating gives CSAIDSSGYQETQYF.

The V call is TRBV19, the J call TRBJ1-2, with D perhaps matching TRBD1 (6 bases). Looked up from germline, CDR1 is LNHDA and CDR2 is SQIVND (reference sequence). The CDR3 is 12 residues long. V gave up 5 bases and J gave up 8 bases, with 12 bases separating them. The CDR3 region is CASSDAGEGYTF. CDR3 nucleotides: TGTGCCAGTAGTGACGCAGGGGAAGGCTACACCTTC.